What follows is one TCR beta chain and its context. Antigen: not known. These data belong to a study of T cell repertoires in cytomegalovirus infection. A single record per CDR3 protein comes from TCRdb applying MiXCR to the reads. Of around 750,000 distinct CDR3 sequences in the sample, about 31% were seen once. Germline CDR1 SGHNT, CDR2 YYREEE (reference sequence). Trimming took 7 bases from V and 10 from J; bases not matched to a gene: 14. The CDR3 is 14 residues long. The receptor comes from a human donor in good health (CMV status not recorded). Some clones in this sample may be carry-over from other donors' samples. The source material was cultured CD8+ T cells from PBMCs, sampled from culture after CMV antigen stimulation. The genes are TRBV5-4 and TRBJ2-1, with 7 bases that match TRBD1. In DNA form, the CDR3 reads TGTGCCAGCTCCGGGACAGAAAACTTCGGAGAGCAGTTCTTC. Protein: CASSGTENFGEQFF.